The subject of this entry is one T cell receptor (beta chain). Its antigen is unknown. The deep-level immunoSEQ assay was used. Original data processing: ImmunoSEQ sequences covered only the junction and lacked quality scores; filtering therefore differed. TCRdb's copy holds only in-frame clones and misses some; the assay was immunoSEQ multiplex PCR. The DNA gave D and trimming, while V, J and clone size come from that table. The sample lists roughly 2,500,000 clones, over 85% occurring once. The sample is drawn from a study of shared clonotypes between healthy human individuals. Whole-study results and caveats: How much donors shared clonotypes was expected to be affected by sequencing depth. Non-shared clonotypes displayed generation probabilities falling below those of clonotypes present in all four donors.

V gave up 5 bases and J gave up 5 bases; unmatched junction bases: 2. Germline V gene data show CDR1 as SGHTA and CDR2 as FQGTGA. This CDR3 spans 15 amino acids. Sequenced sample: naive CD4+ T cells from PBMCs. Subset of the sample: CD45RA+ positively selected. The chain is built from TRBV7-3 and TRBJ2-1; 14 bases are a match to TRBD2. The TCR was taken from a man in his late teens or twenties in good health. Some clones in this sample may be carry-over from other donors' samples. The CDR3 DNA reads TGTGCCAGCAGCCCGGGACTAGCGGGGGACAATGAGCAGTTCTTC. Its protein is CASSPGLAGDNEQFF.